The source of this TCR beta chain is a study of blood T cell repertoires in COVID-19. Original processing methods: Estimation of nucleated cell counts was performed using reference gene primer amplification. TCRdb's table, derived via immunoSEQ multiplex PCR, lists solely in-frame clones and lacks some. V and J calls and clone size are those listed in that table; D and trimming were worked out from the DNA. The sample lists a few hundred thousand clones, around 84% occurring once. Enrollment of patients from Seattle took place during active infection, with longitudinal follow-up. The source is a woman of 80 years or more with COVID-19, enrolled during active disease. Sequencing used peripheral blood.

CDR3 region: CASSLNSGGAFRPDTQYF. The DNA for the CDR3 is TGCGCCAGCAGCTTGAATAGCGGGGGGGCCTTTCGTCCAGATACGCAGTATTTT. The chain links TRBV5-1 to TRBJ2-3, with 11 bases that match TRBD2. This CDR3 is built from 18 residues. CDR1 and CDR2 from the germline V gene are SGHRS and YFSETQ. V gave up 1 base and J gave up 4 bases; unmatched junction bases: 11.